This entry features one T cell receptor (beta chain) sequence. Its antigen target is currently unknown. Per-base qualities were not stored, and no clone one base away is much larger. CDR1 and CDR2 (MNHNS, SASEGT) derive from the germline V gene. V and J are truncated by 8 bases and 0 bases respectively, leaving an intervening sequence of 10 bases. The CDR3 starts with the cysteine, ends with the phenylalanine, and has 13 residues. The CDR3 DNA has 39 bases and is translated from base 1. Library construction relied on the immunoSEQ multiplex PCR assay. TCRdb stores this immuneACCESS table with in-frame sequences only. Part of the clones is absent; in the studies checked, under half of the shortfall reflects unresolved V genes, and no reason is known for the rest. The sample table records 50,000 to 60,000 clones; approximately 95% of these occur just once. Around 3% of the sample comes from the top ten.

These data are taken from a study of technical replicates of blood from four donors (dated by TCRdb to 2016 to 2017). The sequence joins TRBV6-1 to TRBJ2-5; no D gene can be assigned with confidence. The sequenced sample was PBMCs. The TCR comes from a human donor in good health. Some clones in this sample may be carry-over from other donors' samples. The CDR3 has the sequence CASAGQYQETQYF. The DNA sequence is as follows: TGTGCCAGCGCTGGCCAGTACCAAGAGACCCAGTACTTC.